Presented here are 9 T cell receptor beta chains from one specimen sequenced in a study of T cells after yellow fever vaccination. TCRdb re-called the 5' RACE reads through MiXCR, storing one row per CDR3 protein. The sample carries some 560,000 distinct CDR3 sequences, about 19% recorded once. Sample: PBMCs, taken 15 days after the yellow fever booster vaccination. The receptors originated from a man younger than 45 who received the YFV17D yellow fever vaccine.

The rearrangement uses TRBV9 and TRBJ2-3, with 8 positions matching TRBD2. In germline, CDR1 is SGDLS, CDR2 YYNGEE. The CDR3 is made up of 15 amino acids. V lost 0 bases to trimming and J lost 6 bases; unmatched junction nucleotides: 6. CDR3 DNA: TGTGCCAGCAGCGTAGATCCTAGCGGGCGTGATACGCAGTATTTT. Amino acid sequence: CASSVDPSGRDTQYF.

The V gene is TRBV20-1, the J gene TRBJ2-1; 14 bases agree with TRBD2. V gave up 6 bases and J gave up 2 bases; unmatched junction bases: 6. This CDR3 has 16 amino acids. In germline, CDR1 is DFQATT, CDR2 SNEGSKA (reference sequence). The CDR3 bases are TGCAGTGCCAAGGGACTAGCGGGAGTACCCTACAATGAGCAGTTCTTC. Translating gives CSAKGLAGVPYNEQFF.

This clonotype was counted only a few times. The gene calls are TRBV20-1 and TRBJ1-2; the match to TRBD1 covers 11 bases. The trim removed 5 bases at V and 5 bases at J, leaving 4 bases unmatched. From germline, CDR1 is DFQATT and CDR2 SNEGSKA (reference sequence). This CDR3 is 13 amino acids long. The CDR3 DNA reads as TGCAGTGCTGGGACAGGGGGAGATTATGGCTACACCTTC. It yields the protein CSAGTGGDYGYTF.

This chain uses TRBV12-3 or TRBV12-4 with TRBJ2-3, with a tentative D call TRBD1 (7 bases). This CDR3 comprises 14 residues. V shed 8 bases and J shed 4 bases, with 16 bases lying between them. The CDR3 reads CASQGGLLSDTQYF. The DNA of the CDR3 is TGTGCCAGCCAGGGGGGCCTCTTGTCAGATACGCAGTATTTT.

This clonotype was seen at least ten times. This chain connects TRBV5-1 to TRBJ2-7; TRBD1 matches 9 bases. Germline CDR1 is SGHRS and CDR2 is YFSETQ. The J segment lost 4 bases and the V segment lost 2 bases, leaving 4 bases of the junction unmatched. This CDR3 is 14 amino acids long. The CDR3 is CASSFRDRDYEQYF. DNA of the CDR3: TGCGCCAGCAGCTTCCGGGACAGGGATTACGAGCAGTACTTC.

This clonotype was detected only a few times. V and J are TRBV3-1 and TRBJ2-2; D possibly corresponds to TRBD2 (5 bases). This CDR3 region has 16 residues. Trimming cost V 3 bases and J 6 bases, with 17 bases left between them. Germline CDR1 and CDR2: LGHDT and YNNKEL (reference sequence). This CDR3 reads CASSQGLTRLPGELFF. In nucleotides, the CDR3 is TGTGCCAGCAGCCAGGGGTTAACTAGACTACCCGGGGAGCTGTTTTTT.

This clonotype was seen only a few times. The chain links TRBV9 to TRBJ2-1; 9 bases map to TRBD2. The junction had 3 bases not matched to a gene; V was cut back by 0 bases and J by 5 bases. Germline V gives CDR1 SGDLS, CDR2 YYNGEE. This CDR3 spans 15 amino acids. CDR3 sequence: CASSVGAGGNNEQFF. CDR3 nucleotide sequence: TGTGCCAGCAGCGTAGGAGCGGGAGGCAACAATGAGCAGTTCTTC. Full variable domain (rest looked up from reference TRBV9 and TRBJ2-1): DSGVTQTPKHLITATGQRVTLRCSPRSGDLSVYWYQQSLDQGLQFLIQYYNGEERAKGNILERFSAQQFPDLHSELNLSSLELGDSALYFCASSVGAGGNNEQFFGPGTRLTVL.

CDR3 nucleotide sequence: TGTGCCAGCAACGGGCGGGAGATAGGCAATGAGCAGTTCTTC. It yields the protein CASNGREIGNEQFF. The genes are TRBV6-1 and TRBJ2-1; 7 bases map to TRBD2. The ends lost 7 bases at V and 6 bases at J; junction bases unmatched: 9. The germline V gene has CDR1 MNHNS and CDR2 SASEGT. This CDR3 is built from 14 residues.

This clonotype was counted a few times. The chain combines TRBV5-1 with TRBJ2-2, with D possibly TRBD1 on 6 matching bases. V was clipped by 4 bases and J by 4 bases, with 11 bases between them. The CDR3 sequence is 14 residues long. Germline-derived CDR1 and CDR2 are SGHRS and YFSETQ. The CDR3 loop is CASSTGTLTGELFF. CDR3 coding DNA: TGCGCCAGCAGCACCGGGACACTCACCGGGGAGCTGTTTTTT. Full variable domain (outside the CDR3, taken from reference TRBV5-1 and TRBJ2-2): KAGVTQTPRYLIKTRGQQVTLSCSPISGHRSVSWYQQTPGQGLQFLFEYFSETQRNKGNFPGRFSGRQFSNSRSEMNVSTLELGDSALYLCASSTGTLTGELFFGEGSRLTVL.